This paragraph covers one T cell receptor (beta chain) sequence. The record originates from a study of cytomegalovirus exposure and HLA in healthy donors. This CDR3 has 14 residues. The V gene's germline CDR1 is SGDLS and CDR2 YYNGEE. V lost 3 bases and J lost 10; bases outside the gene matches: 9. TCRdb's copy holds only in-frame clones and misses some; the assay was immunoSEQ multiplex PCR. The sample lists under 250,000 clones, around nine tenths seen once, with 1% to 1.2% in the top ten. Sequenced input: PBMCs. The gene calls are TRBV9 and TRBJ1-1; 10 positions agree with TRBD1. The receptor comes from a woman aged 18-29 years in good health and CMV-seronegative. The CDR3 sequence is CASSAAGTGVRAFF. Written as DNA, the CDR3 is TGTGCCAGCAGCGCCGCCGGGACAGGGGTTCGAGCTTTCTTT.